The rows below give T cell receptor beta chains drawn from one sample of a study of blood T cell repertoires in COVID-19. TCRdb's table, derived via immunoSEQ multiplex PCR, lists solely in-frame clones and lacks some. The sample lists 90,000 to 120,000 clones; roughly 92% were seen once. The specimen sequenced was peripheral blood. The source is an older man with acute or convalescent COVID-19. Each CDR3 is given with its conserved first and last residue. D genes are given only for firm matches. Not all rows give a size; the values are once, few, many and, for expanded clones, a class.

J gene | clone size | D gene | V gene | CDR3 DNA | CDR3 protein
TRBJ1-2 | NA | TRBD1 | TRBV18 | TGTGCCAGCTCACCACCGTGGACAGGGGGGGGCTATGGCTACACCTTC | CASSPPWTGGGYGYTF
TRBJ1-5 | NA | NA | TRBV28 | TGTGCCAGCAGTTCCCTCTTATTTCAGCCCCAGCATTTT | CASSSLLFQPQHF
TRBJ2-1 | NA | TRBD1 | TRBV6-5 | TGTGCCAGCAGTTATACAGGGGACGAGCAGTTCTTC | CASSYTGDEQFF
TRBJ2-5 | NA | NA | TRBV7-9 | TGTGCCAGCAGCTCCGGACTAAGGAAAGAGACCCAGTACTTC | CASSSGLRKETQYF
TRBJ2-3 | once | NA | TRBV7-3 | TGTGCCAGCAGCTTTGGACAGAGCACAGATACGCAGTATTTT | CASSFGQSTDTQYF
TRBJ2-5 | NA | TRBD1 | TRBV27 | TGTGCCAGCAGTTCAACAGGGGTAGGGGAGACCCAGTACTTC | CASSSTGVGETQYF
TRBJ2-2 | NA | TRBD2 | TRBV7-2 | TGTGCCAGCAGCTTTGGCGGGGGGGGAACCGGGGAGCTGTTTTTT | CASSFGGGGTGELFF
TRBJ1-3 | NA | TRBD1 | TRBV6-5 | TGTGCCAGCAGTCCCCAGGGGGCCTTCGGAAACACCATATATTTT | CASSPQGAFGNTIYF
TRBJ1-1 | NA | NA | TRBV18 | TGTGCCAGCTCACCGGGAGGGGACACTGAAGCTTTCTTT | CASSPGGDTEAFF
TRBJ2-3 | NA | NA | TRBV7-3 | TGTGCCAGCAGCCCAGGAGGCTACACAGATACGCAGTATTTT | CASSPGGYTDTQYF
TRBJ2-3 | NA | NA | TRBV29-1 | TGCAGCGTTGAAGGGGGCGGGGACCCCACAGATACGCAGTATTTT | CSVEGGGDPTDTQYF
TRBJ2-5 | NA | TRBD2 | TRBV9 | TGTGCCAGCAGCGTAGCCAGCGGGAATTGGCAAGAGACCCAGTACTTC | CASSVASGNWQETQYF
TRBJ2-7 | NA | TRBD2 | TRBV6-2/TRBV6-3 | TGTGCCAGCAGTTACAGGACTAGCTCCCAAGGGTACGAGCAGTACTTC | CASSYRTSSQGYEQYF
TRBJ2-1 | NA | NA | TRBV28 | TGTGCCACCCGTGGAGTGTACAATGAGCAGTTCTTC | CATRGVYNEQFF
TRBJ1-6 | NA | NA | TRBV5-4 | TGTGCCAGCAGCTTCATCTCCGGGGGGGCGGGGACTAATTCACCCCTCCACTTT | CASSFISGGAGTNSPLHF
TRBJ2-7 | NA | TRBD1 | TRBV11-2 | TGTGCCAGCAGCGTCACAGGGGGATCCTACGAGCAGTACTTC | CASSVTGGSYEQYF
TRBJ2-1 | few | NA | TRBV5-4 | TGTGCCAGCAGCTTGGTGGCCTTTATCCCTAGCTCCTACAATGAGCAGTTCTTC | CASSLVAFIPSSYNEQFF
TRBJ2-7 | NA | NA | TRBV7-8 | TGTGCCAGCAGCTTGCTAGCTCACTACGAGCAGTACTTC | CASSLLAHYEQYF
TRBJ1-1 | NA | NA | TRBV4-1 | TGCGCCAGCAGCCAAGATCCCTCAGCGGCAGGGGATATTATGAACACTGAAGCTTTCTTT | CASSQDPSAAGDIMNTEAFF
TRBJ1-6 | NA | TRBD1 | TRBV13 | TGTGCCAGCAGCCCCGGGACAGGGGGCGCGAATTCACCCCTCCACTTT | CASSPGTGGANSPLHF
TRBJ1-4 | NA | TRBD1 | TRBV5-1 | TGCGCCAGCAGCTTGGCACTACAGGGGGGTGAAAAACTGTTTTTT | CASSLALQGGEKLFF
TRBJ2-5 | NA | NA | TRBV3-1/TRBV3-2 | TGTGCCAGCAGCCCCCTCCTAGAGACCCAGTACTTC | CASSPLLETQYF
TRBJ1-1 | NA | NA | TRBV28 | TGTGCCAGCAGTACCCCGACAGGGAACACTGAAGCTTTCTTT | CASSTPTGNTEAFF
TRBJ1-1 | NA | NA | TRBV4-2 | TGTGCCAGCAGCCAAGAGAGGGGGATGAACACTGAAGCTTTCTTT | CASSQERGMNTEAFF
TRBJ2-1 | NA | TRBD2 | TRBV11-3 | TGTGCCAGCAGCCCGAGGGGCGCGGGGGCCTACAATGAGCAGTTCTTC | CASSPRGAGAYNEQFF
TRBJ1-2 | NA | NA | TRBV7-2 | TGTGCCAGCAGCTTACCCCCGACAGGCCTCTATGGCTACACCTTC | CASSLPPTGLYGYTF
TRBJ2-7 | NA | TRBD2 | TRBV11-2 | TGTGCCAGCAGCTCGGGGAGGAAGCGGGGCGAGCAGTACTTC | CASSSGRKRGEQYF
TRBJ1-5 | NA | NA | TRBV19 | TGTGCCAGTCGACAGCTTGGGGGCAATCAGCCCCAGCATTTT | CASRQLGGNQPQHF